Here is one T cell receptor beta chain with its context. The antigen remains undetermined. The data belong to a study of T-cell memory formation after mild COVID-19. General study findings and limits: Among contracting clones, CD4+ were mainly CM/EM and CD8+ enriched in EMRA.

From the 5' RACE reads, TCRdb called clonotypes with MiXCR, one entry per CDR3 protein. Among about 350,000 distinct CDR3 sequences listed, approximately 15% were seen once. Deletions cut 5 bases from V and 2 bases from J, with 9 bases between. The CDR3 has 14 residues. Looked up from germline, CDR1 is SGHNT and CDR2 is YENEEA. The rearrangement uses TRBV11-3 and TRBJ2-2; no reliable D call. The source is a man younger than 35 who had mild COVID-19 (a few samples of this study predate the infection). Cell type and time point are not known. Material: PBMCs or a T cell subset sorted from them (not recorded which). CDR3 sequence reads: CASSRGVNTGELFF. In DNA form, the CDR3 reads TGTGCCAGCAGCCGAGGAGTTAACACCGGGGAGCTGTTTTTT.